This T cell receptor beta chain was recorded in a study of shared clonotypes between healthy human individuals. The run depth of the assay was deep. Measured with immunoSEQ multiplex PCR; TCRdb has only the in-frame clones, and not every one. The sample carries roughly 2.5 million clones, over 85% recorded once. The table lists this clone with a few counts. The antigen remains undetermined. Study-wide results and limits: Donor scarcity curtailed the genetic and exposure-history diversity represented herein. It was observed that roughly 4.8% of naive CD4 clonotypes were shared across a handful of donors. Memory subsets had estimated richness that was generally smaller than that of naive subsets.

CDR1 is SGHDN, CDR2 FVKESK, per germline. CDR3 length: 12 amino acids. V dropped 1 base and J dropped 7 bases, with 7 bases sitting between them. This receptor was taken from a man aged 18 to 35 in good health. The rearrangement links TRBV14 to TRBJ1-1; D unresolved. Material for sequencing was naive CD4+ T cells sorted from blood. Subset: CD45RA+ positively selected. CDR3 sequence: CASSQVNREAFF. The CDR3 DNA is TGTGCCAGCAGCCAAGTTAACCGTGAAGCTTTCTTT.